This TCR beta chain was sequenced in a study of blood T cell repertoires in COVID-19. Across the whole study: The United States, Italy and Spain supplied acute and convalescent COVID-19 samples. PBMCs, B-cell-depleted T cells, or T cells were the source of the cDNA or gDNA that made up the material.

The protocol was immunoSEQ multiplex PCR, while the TCRdb copy is restricted to in-frame clones and leaves out a portion. The repertoire includes some 70,000 clones, approximately 79% of them detected once, and just under 10% sits in the top ten. V trimming: 5 bases; J trimming: 4 bases; junction bases outside the gene matches: 10. The V gene's germline CDR1 is SGHAT and CDR2 FQNNGV. This CDR3 region has 15 residues. This TCR derives from a woman aged 45-65 years with acute or convalescent COVID-19. What was sequenced was peripheral blood. The chain is built from TRBV11-2 and TRBJ2-5; 7 bases agree with TRBD2. The CDR3 here is CASSPQTLAGETQYF. As DNA, the CDR3 is TGTGCCAGCAGCCCCCAAACCTTAGCGGGAGAGACCCAGTACTTC.